This note documents a single T cell receptor (beta chain) sequence. The sample comes from a study of blood T cell repertoires in COVID-19. Assay: immunoSEQ multiplex PCR; the TCRdb copy retains only in-frame clones and omits some. The sample lists 200,000 to 300,000 clones, about nine tenths occurring once. This CDR3 comprises 12 residues. Germline CDR1 and CDR2: SQVTM and ANQGSEA. V dropped 4 bases and J dropped 2 bases, with 9 bases sitting between them. The source of this sequence is a young woman with acute COVID-19. The V gene is TRBV29-1, the J gene TRBJ2-7; D is ambiguous. The sequenced sample consisted of PBMCs or T cells enriched from blood (not recorded which). CDR3 bases: TGCAGCGTTGGCGCCGATCCCTACGAGCAGTACTTC. As protein: CSVGADPYEQYF.